This TCR beta chain is from a study of vaccination and CD4 T cells after COVID-19 (dated by TCRdb to between 2021 and 2024). Context from the whole study: Every convalescent patient had a positive nasal swab PCR test for SARS-CoV-2, with mild disease in nine patients and severe disease in one. Control cultures received a CEFX viral epitope pool as the positive control, an HIV-1 Nef peptide pool as the negative control, or no peptide. Post-COVID blood samples from convalescent patients were collected a median of roughly 100 days after diagnosis, with a range of about 35 to 161 days. For stimulating the cultures, overlapping spike peptide pools were used, derived from SARS-CoV-2 as well as from the common cold coronaviruses HCoV-NL63, HCoV-OC43 and HCoV-229E. Participants received two doses of either the Pfizer-BioNTech BNT162b2 vaccine (n=8) or the Moderna mRNA-1273 vaccine (n=2). In under twelve COVID-19 convalescent patients and 4 infection-naive healthy vaccine recipients, researchers compared the spike-specific CD4+ TCR repertoire from before mRNA vaccination with the repertoire from after. The convalescent cohort comprised six males and four females, including two Hispanic individuals, seven Caucasians, two Asians and one multiracial person. Post-vaccine blood samples were taken a median of 72 days after the second vaccine dose, with a range of about 13 to 241 days.

Including the terminal cysteine and phenylalanine, the CDR3 comprises 13 residues. Of the read, only the CDR3 DNA is kept; its 39 bases are in frame from base 1. The germline V gene sets CDR1 to MNHEY and CDR2 to SVGEGT. Clipping removes 6 bases from V and 3 bases from J, with 4 as the unmatched junction base count. Receptor libraries were prepared by PCR. TCR sequencing of DNA from cultured CD4+ T cells used the Oncomine TCR Beta short-read assay at the Johns Hopkins FTIC core. Genomic DNA was extracted from the cultured CD4+ T cells with the QIAamp micro DNA kit. Oncomine TCR Beta libraries made from cultured CD4+ T cells were pooled using unique dual indexes and sequenced on an Illumina iSeq 100. The paper's data handling went like this. Non-productive sequences were removed, and CDR3s not starting with C, not ending with F or W, or shorter than 7 amino acids were discarded. Antigen-specific clonotypes were identified using the MANAFEST web application through comparison of peptide-stimulated wells with reference and other culture wells. To be called positive, a clone needed an FDR below 0.05, an odds ratio above 5, and a productive frequency above 0.1% in at least two of three replicate wells. Cross-reactive clonotypes were defined as significantly expanded in both SARS-CoV-2 spike wells and at least one common cold coronavirus spike condition. Similarity between CDR3 sequences was evaluated in R version 3.6.1 using Levenshtein distances (stringdist) and unrooted phylogenetic trees (ape). TCRdb took the public reads, trimmed them with fastp at Q25, ran MiXCR for clone calling and kept in-frame beta chains. Each entry merges the rows of one CDR3 protein and shows their most common DNA and genes. TCRdb, not the authors, supplied the V and J calls. In all, the sample holds around 10,000 distinct CDR3 sequences, and less than 65% of those were seen once. 8.5% to 9% of the sample goes to the ten largest clones.

Study-wide findings and limitations: Relatively few convalescent patients were included in the study, and early timepoints after natural infection were not analyzed. Among convalescent patients, a median roughly 84% of the SARS-CoV-2-reactive clones seen after vaccination appeared only after vaccination, which suggests priming specific to the vaccine. Nearly all vaccine-specific clones in convalescent patients (304 of 307) were mono-reactive for SARS-CoV-2 spike rather than cross-reactive with common cold coronaviruses. The median count of SARS-CoV-2-reactive clonotypes went up from around 23 after infection to roughly 38 after vaccination, although the change was not significant.

Explained via the paper, the treatment or condition label denotes: roughly ten-day PBMC culture with coronavirus spike peptide pools or control peptides (ViraFEST assay). To expand antigen-specific T cells with peptide pools and then pick out the expanded clonotypes through TCR sequencing, the study relied on the ViraFEST assay. Positive SARS-CoV-2 PCR tests in the convalescent patients dated from March to December 2020, before Alpha, Beta and Delta variants emerged in the United States. Each well held 2 million to 2.5 million PBMCs cultured with about 9.8 ug/ml peptide pools in IMDM containing around 4.5% human AB serum and 7.5 to 10 IU/ml IL-2. Half of the culture medium was replaced with fresh IL-2-containing medium on days 3 and 7. CD4+ T cells were isolated after approximately 10 days of culture through negative selection using the EasySep CD4+ T cell isolation kit. Ficoll-Paque Plus gradient centrifugation was used to isolate PBMCs from whole blood, and the isolated PBMCs were then either used fresh or cryopreserved at -140C. In general, triplicate wells were set up for every culture condition.

Turning to this clonotype: Its antigen is not yet known. No base qualities exist here, and no much larger clone lies one base off it.

Sequenced: CD4+ T cells from blood, cultured in vitro. The receptor comes from a human donor who had recovered from COVID-19. The sequence links TRBV6-2 or TRBV6-3 to TRBJ1-1, and 7 junction bases match TRBD1. The CDR3 region has the sequence CASRDRQYTEAFF. The DNA reads as follows: TGTGCCAGCAGGGACAGGCAATACACTGAAGCTTTCTTT.